The clone carrying this TCR beta chain was recorded at least ten times. Its cognate antigen is unknown. These data originate in a study of CD8 T cells in ankylosing spondylitis. Per the germline V gene, CDR1 is SGDLS and CDR2 is YYNGEE. Between the trimmed V and J ends, which lost 0 bases and 6 bases, there was a span of 16 bases. This CDR3 is 16 amino acids long. As the method for making TCR beta libraries, quantitative 5'-RACE with molecular barcodes was used. TCRdb redid the calling of the 5' RACE reads with MiXCR, one entry per CDR3 protein. Counted here are a few hundred thousand distinct CDR3 sequences, about 11% occurring once; the ten biggest clones make up around 6.5%. Study-level findings and limits: Researchers reportedly found disease-linked clones significantly enriched in matched ankylosing spondylitis synovial fluid. Certain motif variants had earlier appeared in reactive arthritis synovial fluid and blood.

The sequencing sample was made of blood, either unsorted or a sorted T cell fraction (not recorded which). The J gene is TRBJ2-1, the V gene TRBV9; perhaps TRBD2 as D (6 bases). This clonotype originated in a male donor with ankylosing spondylitis or in good health (not recorded which). In DNA form, the CDR3 reads TGTGCCAGCAGCGTAGGGCGGGGACCCCTTCGCAATGAGCAGTTCTTC. This gives the protein CASSVGRGPLRNEQFF.